This T cell receptor (beta chain) is drawn from a study of patients and donors after allogeneic stem cell transplantation. TCRdb ran MiXCR on the RT-PCR reads and lists one entry per CDR3 protein. The repertoire holds around 170,000 distinct CDR3 sequences, 24% seen once, with roughly a quarter in the top ten. This clonotype was recorded many times. The CDR3 totals 15 residues. The sequencing input was blood, either unsorted or a sorted T cell fraction (not recorded which). This receptor was obtained from a human donor who was either an allogeneic HSCT recipient or a stem cell or donor lymphocyte infusion donor (not recorded which). It is not recorded whose cells these are; they may come from a transplant donor. This chain connects TRBV21-1 to TRBJ1-2; TRBD1 reflects the table's D call only, with no check against the DNA. TRBV21-1 is designated a pseudogene. CDR3 residues: CASIRGRIAFYGYTF. In DNA form, the CDR3 reads TGTGCCAGCATCAGGGGACGCATCGCGTTTTATGGCTACACCTTC.